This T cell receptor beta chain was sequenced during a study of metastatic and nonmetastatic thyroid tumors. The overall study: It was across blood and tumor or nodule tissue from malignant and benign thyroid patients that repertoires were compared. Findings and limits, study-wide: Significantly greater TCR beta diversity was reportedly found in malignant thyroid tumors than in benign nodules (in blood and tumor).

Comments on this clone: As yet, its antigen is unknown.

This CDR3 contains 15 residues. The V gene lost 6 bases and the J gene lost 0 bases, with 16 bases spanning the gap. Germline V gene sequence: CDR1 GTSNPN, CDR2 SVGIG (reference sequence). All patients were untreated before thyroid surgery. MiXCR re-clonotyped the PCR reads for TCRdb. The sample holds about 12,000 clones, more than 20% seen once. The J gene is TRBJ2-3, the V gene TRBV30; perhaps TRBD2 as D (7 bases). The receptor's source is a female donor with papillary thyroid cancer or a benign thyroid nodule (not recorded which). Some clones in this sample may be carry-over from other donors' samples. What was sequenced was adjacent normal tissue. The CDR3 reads CACSPRGASTDTQYF. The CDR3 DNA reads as TGTGCCTGTTCCCCACGGGGGGCTAGCACAGATACGCAGTATTTT.